The T cell receptor (beta chain) under discussion was sequenced for a study of blood T cells in healthy people across ages. Study-wide results and caveats: Strong correlation linked observed beta diversity and percent naive T cells. Greater diversity and more naive CD4+ cells were seen in long-lived donors than in aged donors.

Worth noting for this clonotype: Its antigen is not identified.

PCR was performed a second time for 7 to 11 cycles using a sample-barcoded 5' primer and a J-beta primer mix. Every cDNA molecule carried a tag from a template-switch adaptor bearing 12 random nucleotides. Per sample, CDR3-containing paired-end reads numbered at least 2.5 million. In TCRdb, the 5' RACE reads were re-called with MiXCR into one record per CDR3 protein. The sample lists 780,000 or so distinct CDR3 sequences, about 55% occurring once. The CDR3 loop spans 15 amino acids. Trimming stripped 6 bases from V and 1 base from J, with 15 bases between. The rearrangement links TRBV12-3 or TRBV12-4 to TRBJ1-1; no definite D call. This receptor was obtained from an older man in good health. The source material was blood. The CDR3 bases are TGTGCCAGCAGCCGATGGGTGGGCTGGAACACTGAAGCTTTCTTT. This translates into CASSRWVGWNTEAFF.